A selection of T cell receptor beta chains follows, all from one sample in a study of T cell changes during pregnancy in multiple sclerosis. TCRdb's copy holds only in-frame clones and misses some; the assay was immunoSEQ multiplex PCR. The sample consists of 25,000 to 40,000 clones, about 87% of them appearing once. This sample comprised CD8+ T cells from peripheral blood mononuclear cells, obtained before pregnancy. The source of these receptors is a female donor with multiple sclerosis, enrolled in a pregnancy study. The CDR3 runs from the conserved cysteine through the conserved F or W. Fields, in order: D gene, clone size, J gene, V gene, CDR3 protein, CDR3 DNA. The D gene is left open where the match is weak. Rows give clone size only sometimes, using once, few, many, or a class for an expanded clone.

D: .; size: once; J: TRBJ2-3; V: TRBV13; CDR3: CASSSRDQDTQYF; DNA: TGTGCCAGCAGCTCGCGGGACCAAGATACGCAGTATTTT
D: TRBD1; size: .; J: TRBJ2-1; V: TRBV5-1; CDR3: CASSLGQGLWDEQFF; DNA: TGCGCCAGCAGCTTGGGACAGGGTTTATGGGATGAGCAGTTCTTC
D: TRBD2; size: .; J: TRBJ2-1; V: TRBV18; CDR3: CASFDPSGGINNEQFF; DNA: TGTGCCAGCTTCGACCCTAGCGGGGGGATCAACAATGAGCAGTTCTTC
D: .; size: few; J: TRBJ1-3; V: TRBV6-1; CDR3: CASRHDSASGNTIYF; DNA: TGTGCCAGCAGACACGACAGCGCGTCTGGAAACACCATATATTTT
D: TRBD1; size: .; J: TRBJ2-1; V: TRBV7-9; CDR3: CASSSGTGRVGVGNEQFF; DNA: TGTGCCAGCAGCTCCGGGACAGGGAGAGTTGGAGTTGGGAATGAGCAGTTCTTC
D: .; size: .; J: TRBJ2-7; V: TRBV27; CDR3: CASSFQMVGATYEQYF; DNA: TGTGCCAGCAGTTTTCAAATGGTAGGAGCGACGTACGAGCAGTACTTC
D: TRBD2; size: .; J: TRBJ2-3; V: TRBV9; CDR3: CASSVGGGADTQYF; DNA: TGTGCCAGCAGCGTAGGTGGGGGGGCAGATACGCAGTATTTT
D: .; size: once; J: TRBJ1-2; V: TRBV28; CDR3: CASSLSQGGTLGYTF; DNA: TGTGCCAGCAGTTTAAGCCAGGGAGGTACCCTTGGCTACACCTTC
D: .; size: .; J: TRBJ2-7; V: TRBV28; CDR3: CASSFGQGYEQYF; DNA: TGTGCCAGCAGTTTCGGCCAGGGATACGAGCAGTACTTC
D: TRBD1; size: .; J: TRBJ1-3; V: TRBV2; CDR3: CASSDRDSGNTIYF; DNA: TGTGCCAGCAGCGACAGGGACTCTGGAAACACCATATATTTT
D: TRBD1; size: .; J: TRBJ2-1; V: TRBV7-3; CDR3: CASSLTGGGLSSGEQFF; DNA: TGTGCCAGCAGCTTGACAGGGGGCGGTCTGTCATCGGGTGAGCAGTTCTTC
D: TRBD2; size: .; J: TRBJ2-7; V: TRBV28; CDR3: CASRIKWGGAYEQYF; DNA: TGTGCCAGCCGCATTAAGTGGGGGGGTGCGTACGAGCAGTACTTC
D: TRBD1; size: few; J: TRBJ1-5; V: TRBV6-1; CDR3: CASSERTGGGQPQHF; DNA: TGTGCCAGCAGTGAGCGAACAGGGGGGGGTCAGCCCCAGCATTTT
D: TRBD1; size: few; J: TRBJ1-6; V: TRBV7-6; CDR3: CASSFHRDRGGSPLHF; DNA: TGTGCCAGCAGCTTCCACCGGGACAGGGGAGGGTCACCCCTCCACTTT
D: TRBD1; size: .; J: TRBJ1-5; V: TRBV28; CDR3: CASRLDRGDPYQPQHF; DNA: TGTGCCAGCAGATTGGACAGGGGCGACCCATATCAGCCCCAGCATTTT
D: TRBD2; size: .; J: TRBJ2-1; V: TRBV4-1; CDR3: CASSQDPASGRAQQFF; DNA: TGCGCCAGCAGCCAAGACCCGGCTAGCGGGAGGGCCCAGCAGTTCTTC
D: TRBD1; size: .; J: TRBJ2-6; V: TRBV4-3; CDR3: CASSQDTGGSGANVLTF; DNA: TGCGCCAGCAGCCAAGACACAGGGGGCTCTGGGGCCAACGTCCTGACTTTC
D: .; size: .; J: TRBJ2-2; V: TRBV6-5; CDR3: CASSSPGGELFF; DNA: TGTGCCAGCAGTTCGCCGGGGGGGGAGCTGTTTTTT
D: TRBD2; size: .; J: TRBJ2-3; V: TRBV19; CDR3: CASGTMGTDTQYF; DNA: TGTGCCAGCGGGACTATGGGCACAGATACGCAGTATTTT
D: .; size: .; J: TRBJ1-1; V: TRBV4-3; CDR3: CASSQVGTPNTEAFF; DNA: TGCGCCAGCAGCCAAGTTGGGACACCGAACACTGAAGCTTTCTTT
D: .; size: .; J: TRBJ2-7; V: TRBV5-1; CDR3: CASSLRLIDFSYEQYF; DNA: TGCGCCAGCAGCTTGCGACTAATTGATTTCTCCTACGAGCAGTACTTC
D: .; size: .; J: TRBJ2-7; V: TRBV7-8; CDR3: CASSSPETGSYEQYF; DNA: TGTGCCAGCAGCTCCCCAGAGACAGGCTCCTACGAGCAGTACTTC
D: TRBD1; size: .; J: TRBJ1-5; V: TRBV9; CDR3: CASSATGEGDQPQHF; DNA: TGTGCCAGCAGCGCGACAGGGGAAGGGGATCAGCCCCAGCATTTT
D: .; size: few; J: TRBJ2-7; V: TRBV4-3; CDR3: CASSPRGGDEQYF; DNA: TGCGCCAGCAGCCCGAGGGGGGGGGACGAGCAGTACTTC
D: TRBD2; size: .; J: TRBJ2-7; V: TRBV4-1; CDR3: CASSQGQVLAGASSYEQYF; DNA: TGCGCCAGCAGCCAAGGACAGGTCCTAGCGGGAGCGAGCTCCTACGAGCAGTACTTC
D: .; size: .; J: TRBJ2-3; V: TRBV4-3; CDR3: CASSQFFVDTQYF; DNA: TGCGCCAGCAGCCAATTCTTCGTAGATACGCAGTATTTT
D: .; size: few; J: TRBJ1-6; V: TRBV6-1; CDR3: CASSDETAYSPLHF; DNA: TGTGCCAGCAGTGACGAGACAGCCTATTCACCCCTCCACTTT
D: TRBD1; size: .; J: TRBJ1-2; V: TRBV28; CDR3: CASSTTGGADGYTF; DNA: TGTGCCAGCAGCACGACAGGGGGCGCTGATGGCTACACCTTC
D: .; size: once; J: TRBJ1-2; V: TRBV19; CDR3: CASIGLVRGNYGYTF; DNA: TGTGCCAGTATCGGCCTTGTTAGGGGTAACTATGGCTACACCTTC
D: TRBD2; size: .; J: TRBJ2-1; V: TRBV14; CDR3: CASSQGRPGTSSYNEQFF; DNA: TGTGCCAGCAGCCAAGGAAGGCCCGGGACTAGCAGTTACAATGAGCAGTTCTTC
D: TRBD1; size: .; J: TRBJ1-1; V: TRBV2; CDR3: CASRGDREEDTEAFF; DNA: TGTGCCAGCAGGGGGGACAGGGAAGAGGACACTGAAGCTTTCTTT
D: .; size: .; J: TRBJ2-5; V: TRBV28; CDR3: CASSTYFQETQYF; DNA: TGTGCCAGCTCAACTTATTTCCAAGAGACCCAGTACTTC